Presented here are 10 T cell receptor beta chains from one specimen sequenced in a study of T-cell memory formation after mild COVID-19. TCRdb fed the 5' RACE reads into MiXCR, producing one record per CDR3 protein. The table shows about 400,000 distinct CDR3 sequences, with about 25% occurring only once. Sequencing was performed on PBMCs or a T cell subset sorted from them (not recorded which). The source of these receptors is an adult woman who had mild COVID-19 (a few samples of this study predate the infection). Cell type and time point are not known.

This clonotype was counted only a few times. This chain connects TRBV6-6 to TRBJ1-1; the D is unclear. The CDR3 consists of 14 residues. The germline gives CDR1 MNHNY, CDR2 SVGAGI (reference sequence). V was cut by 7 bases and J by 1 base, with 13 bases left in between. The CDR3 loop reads CASTGNRANTEAFF. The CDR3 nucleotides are TGTGCCAGCACCGGAAACCGGGCGAACACTGAAGCTTTCTTT.

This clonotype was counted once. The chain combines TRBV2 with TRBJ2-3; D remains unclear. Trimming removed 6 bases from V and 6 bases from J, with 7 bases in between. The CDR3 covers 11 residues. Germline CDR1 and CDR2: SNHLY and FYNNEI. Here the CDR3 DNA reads TGTGCCAGCAGGGACCTGGATACGCAGTATTTT. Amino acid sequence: CASRDLDTQYF.

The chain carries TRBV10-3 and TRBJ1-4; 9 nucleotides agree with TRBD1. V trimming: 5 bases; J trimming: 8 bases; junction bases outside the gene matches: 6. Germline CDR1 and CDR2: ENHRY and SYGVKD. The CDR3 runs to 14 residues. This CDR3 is CAISLGTGREKLFF. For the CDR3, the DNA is TGTGCCATCAGTCTCGGGACAGGGAGAGAAAAACTGTTTTTT.

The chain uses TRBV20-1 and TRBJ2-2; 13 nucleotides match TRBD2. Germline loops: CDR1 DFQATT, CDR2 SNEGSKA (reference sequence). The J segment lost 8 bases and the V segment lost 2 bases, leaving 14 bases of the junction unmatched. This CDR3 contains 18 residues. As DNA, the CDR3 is TGCAGTGCTAGACCGGGACTAGCGGGGCTTCCGGGTCTGGGGGAGCTGTTTTTT. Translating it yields CSARPGLAGLPGLGELFF.

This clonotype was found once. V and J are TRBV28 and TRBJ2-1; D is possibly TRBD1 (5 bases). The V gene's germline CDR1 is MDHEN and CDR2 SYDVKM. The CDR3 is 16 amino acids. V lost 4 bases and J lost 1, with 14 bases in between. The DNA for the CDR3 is TGTGCCAGCAGTTCAAATAGAAGGGGTTCCTACAATGAGCAGTTCTTC. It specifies CASSSNRRGSYNEQFF.

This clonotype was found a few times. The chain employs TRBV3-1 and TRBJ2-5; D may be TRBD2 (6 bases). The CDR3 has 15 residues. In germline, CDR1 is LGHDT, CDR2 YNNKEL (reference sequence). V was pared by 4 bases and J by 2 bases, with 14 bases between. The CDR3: CASSPGRGLQETQYF. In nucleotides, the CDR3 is TGTGCCAGCAGCCCCGGACGGGGGTTACAAGAGACCCAGTACTTC.

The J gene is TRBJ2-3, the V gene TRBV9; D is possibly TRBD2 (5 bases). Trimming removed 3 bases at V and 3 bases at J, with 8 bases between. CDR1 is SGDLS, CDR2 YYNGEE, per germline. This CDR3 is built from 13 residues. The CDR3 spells CASSGRRTDTQYF. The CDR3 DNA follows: TGTGCCAGCAGCGGGAGGAGAACAGATACGCAGTATTTT.

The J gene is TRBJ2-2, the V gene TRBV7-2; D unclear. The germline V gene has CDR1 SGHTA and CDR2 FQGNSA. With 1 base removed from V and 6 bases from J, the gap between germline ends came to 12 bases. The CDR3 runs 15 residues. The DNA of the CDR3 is TGTGCCAGCAGCTTAGAGCACGGACGGTCCGGGGAGCTGTTTTTT. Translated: CASSLEHGRSGELFF. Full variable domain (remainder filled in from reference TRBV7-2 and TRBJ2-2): GAGVSQSPSNKVTEKGKDVELRCDPISGHTALYWYRQSLGQGLEFLIYFQGNSAPDKSGLPSDRFSAERTGGSVSTLTIQRTQQEDSAVYLCASSLEHGRSGELFFGEGSRLTVL.

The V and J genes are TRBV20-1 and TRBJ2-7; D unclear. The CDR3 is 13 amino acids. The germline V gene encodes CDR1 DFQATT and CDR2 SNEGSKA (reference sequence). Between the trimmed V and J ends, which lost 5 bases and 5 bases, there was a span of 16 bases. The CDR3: CSAYPHGKDEQYF. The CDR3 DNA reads TGCAGTGCTTACCCCCACGGTAAGGACGAGCAGTACTTC.

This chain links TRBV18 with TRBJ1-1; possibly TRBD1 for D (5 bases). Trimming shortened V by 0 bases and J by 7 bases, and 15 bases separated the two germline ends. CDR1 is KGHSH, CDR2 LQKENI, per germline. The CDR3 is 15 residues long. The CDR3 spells CASSPPGGSRSEAFF. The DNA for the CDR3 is TGTGCCAGCTCACCACCTGGGGGGTCTCGGAGTGAAGCTTTCTTT.